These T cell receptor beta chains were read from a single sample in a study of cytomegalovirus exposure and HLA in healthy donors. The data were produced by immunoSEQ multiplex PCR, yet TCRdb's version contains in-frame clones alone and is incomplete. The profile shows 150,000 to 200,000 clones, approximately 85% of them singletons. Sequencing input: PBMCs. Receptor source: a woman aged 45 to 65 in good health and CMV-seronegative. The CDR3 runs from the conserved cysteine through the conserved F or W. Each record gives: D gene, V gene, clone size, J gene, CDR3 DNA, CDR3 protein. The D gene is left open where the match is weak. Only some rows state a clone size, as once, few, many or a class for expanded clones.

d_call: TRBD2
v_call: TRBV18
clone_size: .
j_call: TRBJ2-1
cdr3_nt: TGTGCCAGCTCAGCCCCGGGACTAGCGGGAGGGAGTGAGCAGTTCTTC
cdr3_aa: CASSAPGLAGGSEQFF

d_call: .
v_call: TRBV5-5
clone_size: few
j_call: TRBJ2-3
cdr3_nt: TGTGCCAGCAGTTTGGCAGGGGCCGTCGGGATCACAGATACGCAGTATTTT
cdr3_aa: CASSLAGAVGITDTQYF

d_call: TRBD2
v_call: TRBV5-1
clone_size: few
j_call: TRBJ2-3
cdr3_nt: TGCGCCAGCAGCCCGCCGGCGGGAGCGGGGACAGATACGCAGTATTTT
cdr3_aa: CASSPPAGAGTDTQYF

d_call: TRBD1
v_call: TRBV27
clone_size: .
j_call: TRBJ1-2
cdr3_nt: TGTGCCAGCAGTCCCCGGACAGGCGTTAGTAACTATGGCTACACCTTC
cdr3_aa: CASSPRTGVSNYGYTF

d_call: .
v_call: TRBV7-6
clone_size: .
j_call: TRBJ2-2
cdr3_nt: TGTGCCAGCAGCTTAGATCAGGGGTGGCGTTCCGGGGAGCTGTTTTTT
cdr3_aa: CASSLDQGWRSGELFF

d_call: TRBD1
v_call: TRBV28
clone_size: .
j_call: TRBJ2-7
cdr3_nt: TGTGCCAGCAGTATCGGGACAGGGAAGGCTTTCGAGCAGTACTTC
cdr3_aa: CASSIGTGKAFEQYF

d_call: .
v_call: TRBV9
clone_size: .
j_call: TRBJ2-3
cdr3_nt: TGCGCCAGCAGCGTAGGCAGAAGAAGGGACTCCAGTCCGATGAATACGCAGTATTTT
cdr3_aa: CASSVGRRRDSSPMNTQYF

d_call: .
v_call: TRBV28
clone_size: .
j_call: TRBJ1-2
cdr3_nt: TGTGCCAGCAGTCAGCAGGGTGGTAATGGCTACACCTTC
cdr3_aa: CASSQQGGNGYTF

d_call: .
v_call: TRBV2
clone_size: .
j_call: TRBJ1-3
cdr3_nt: TGTGCCAGCAGTCCCCAGGGATACACCATATATTTT
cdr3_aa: CASSPQGYTIYF

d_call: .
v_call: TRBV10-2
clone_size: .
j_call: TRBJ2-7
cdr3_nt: TGCGCCACGTTAGGGGGCTACGAGCAGTACTTC
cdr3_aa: CATLGGYEQYF

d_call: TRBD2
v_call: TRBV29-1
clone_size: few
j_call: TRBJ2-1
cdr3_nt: TGCAGCGCTGGAGGGACTAGCGGGAACAAGAACCCGTACAATGAGCAGTTCTTC
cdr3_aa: CSAGGTSGNKNPYNEQFF

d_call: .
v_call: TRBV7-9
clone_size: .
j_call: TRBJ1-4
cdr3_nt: TGTGCCAGCAGCTTGAGAGGTGGGGACATTAATGAAAAACTGTTTTTT
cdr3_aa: CASSLRGGDINEKLFF

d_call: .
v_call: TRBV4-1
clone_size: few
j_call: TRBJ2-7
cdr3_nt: TGCGCCAGCAGCCAAGTGTCTAGAGGGCCACGAGGCCCCCAGCAGTACTTC
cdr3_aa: CASSQVSRGPRGPQQYF

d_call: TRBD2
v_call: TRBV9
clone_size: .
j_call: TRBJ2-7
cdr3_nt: TGTGCCAGCAGCGTAGGCGGCAGGGAGGGTTCCGAGCAGTACTTC
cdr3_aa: CASSVGGREGSEQYF

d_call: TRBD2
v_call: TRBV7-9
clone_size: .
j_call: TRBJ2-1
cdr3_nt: TGTGCCACACCGGGACTAGGCACAGAGCAGTTCTTC
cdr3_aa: CATPGLGTEQFF